Below, 32 T cell receptor beta chains from the same sample are listed, as sequenced in a study of T cells in women clearing cervical HPV infection. Clones were sequenced by immunoSEQ multiplex PCR, and TCRdb holds only the in-frame ones, with some missing. Its table records roughly 40,000 clones. Sequencing was carried out using blood buffy coat. Source of these receptors: a woman aged 18-69 years with a cervical HPV16 infection that either progressed to CIN3+ or cleared (not recorded which).

The DNA read from the CDR3 is TGCAGTGCTAGAGATCGACTAGCGGGGAGCTCCTACAATGAG. Translating it yields CSARDRLAGSSYNE. The whole CDR3 region reads CSARDRLAGSSYNEQFF. The chain is built from TRBV20-1 and TRBJ2-1, with 11 bases aligning to TRBD2. The read falls 3 residues short of the CDR3 end, and the missing part is taken from the germline J gene. V lost 0 bases to trimming and J lost 0 bases; unmatched junction nucleotides: 4. CDR1 DFQATT and CDR2 SNEGSKA come from the germline V gene (reference sequence). The CDR3 sequence is 17 residues long.

On this clone itself: The CDR3 end is not reached by the read, which stops 3 residues before it; the germline J gene fills it in. The gene calls are TRBV7-2 and TRBJ2-1; 7 bases match TRBD1. The CDR3 runs to 14 residues. Unmatched junction bases numbered 6, after V lost 2 bases and J lost 8 bases. Germline V CDR1 and CDR2: SGHTA, FQGNSA. The CDR3: CASSLFGTADEQFF. CDR3 DNA, as far as it was read: TGTGCCAGCAGCTTATTTGGGACAGCAGATGAG. Filled out from reference TRBV7-2 and TRBJ2-1, the complete variable domain reads GAGVSQSPSNKVTEKGKDVELRCDPISGHTALYWYRQSLGQGLEFLIYFQGNSAPDKSGLPSDRFSAERTGGSVSTLTIQRTQQEDSAVYLCASSLFGTADEQFFGPGTRLTVL.

A remark on this clone: The CDR3 goes on 3 residues after the read ends, and that part is filled in from the germline J gene. This chain links TRBV4-2 with TRBJ1-6; 8 bases agree with TRBD1. The germline gives CDR1 LGHNA, CDR2 YNFKEQ. The CDR3 sequence is 17 residues long. Trimming took 0 bases from V and 8 from J; bases not matched to a gene: 9. The covered CDR3 bases are TGTGCCAGCAGCCAAGACTTCAGGGGGCGAGGTGATTCACCC. This gives the protein CASSQDFRGRGDSP. The entire CDR3 is CASSQDFRGRGDSPLHF.

Comment on this clone: Read data end 3 residues before the CDR3 end; the end is taken from the germline J gene. The chain employs TRBV20-1 and TRBJ2-5, with D perhaps matching TRBD1 (5 bases). CDR3 length: 16 amino acids. Germline CDR1 DFQATT, CDR2 SNEGSKA (reference sequence). Trimming removed 5 bases at V and 2 bases at J, with 21 bases between. The part of the CDR3 DNA that was read is TGCAGTGCTTCCTACAGCCCGGTGGGGCGGCAAGAGACC. Protein sequence: CSASYSPVGRQET. The CDR3 in its entirety is CSASYSPVGRQETQYF.

A remark on this clone: The read falls 3 residues short of the CDR3 end, and the missing part is taken from the germline J gene. This chain joins TRBV7-2 and TRBJ2-2, with D unclear. Germline V gene data show CDR1 as SGHTA and CDR2 as FQGNSA. V was pared by 3 bases and J by 8 bases, with 10 bases between. This CDR3 has 13 amino acids. The CDR3 protein is CASSLGPTGELFF. The covered CDR3 bases are TGTGCCAGCAGCTTGGGTCCGACTGGGGAG.

Comment on this clone: Read data end 3 residues before the CDR3 end; the end is taken from the germline J gene. The V and J genes are TRBV18 and TRBJ1-1; D is unresolved. The V end lost 6 bases, the J end lost 1 base, and 9 bases lay between the germline ends. CDR3 size: 13 residues. Germline loops: CDR1 KGHSH, CDR2 LQKENI. The CDR3 DNA, read in part, is TGTGCCAGCTCCTTAGTGTCGAACACTGAA. The encoded protein is CASSLVSNTE. The entire CDR3 sequence reads CASSLVSNTEAFF.

Concerning this clone: The read ends 3 residues shy of where the CDR3 ends; the end is completed using the germline J gene. V is TRBV18 and J is TRBJ2-7; TRBD1 agrees at 7 bases. The germline gives CDR1 KGHSH, CDR2 LQKENI. With V trimmed by 4 bases and J by 0 bases, 3 bases remained unmatched. This CDR3 has 14 residues. CDR3 residues: CASSLRDSSYEQYF. The sequenced part of the CDR3 DNA is TGTGCCAGCTCACTAAGGGACAGCTCCTACGAG.

On this clone itself: Read data end 3 residues before the CDR3 end; the end is taken from the germline J gene. The chain combines TRBV7-2 with TRBJ2-3, with D possibly being TRBD1 (5 bases). Looked up from germline, CDR1 is SGHTA and CDR2 is FQGNSA. CDR3 length: 15 amino acids. The CDR3 protein is CASSLYQGGVETQYF. CDR3 bases read: TGTGCCAGCAGCTTGTACCAGGGTGGCGTGGAGACG.

With regard to this clone: The read finishes 3 residues shy of the CDR3 end, and the germline J gene is used to complete it. V is TRBV19 and J is TRBJ1-5; 7 nucleotides match TRBD1. J gave up 5 bases and V 6 bases, and 7 bases lay outside the gene matches. The V gene's germline CDR1 is LNHDA and CDR2 SQIVND (reference sequence). The CDR3 covers 14 residues. The part of the CDR3 DNA that was read is TGTGCCAGTAGCACAGGGGCCTGGGATCAGCCC. It encodes CASSTGAWDQP. The full CDR3 sequence reads CASSTGAWDQPQHF.

About this clone itself: The read halts 3 residues ahead of the CDR3 end, with the missing end drawn from the germline J gene. The gene calls are TRBV5-5 and TRBJ2-7; D is unresolved. Trimming shortened V by 4 bases and J by 5 bases, and 13 bases separated the two germline ends. CDR1 is SGHKS, CDR2 YYEKEE, per germline (reference sequence). The CDR3 has 13 amino acids. The chain's CDR3 is CASSLDIPHEQYF. The part of the CDR3 DNA that was read is TGTGCCAGCAGCCTCGACATCCCCCACGAG.

Regarding this clone: The CDR3 is cut off 3 residues early in the read; its end comes from the germline J gene. The chain has TRBV20-1 and TRBJ2-1; D gene unclear. Germline V gives CDR1 DFQATT, CDR2 SNEGSKA (reference sequence). V was pared by 0 bases and J by 3 bases, with 18 bases between. This CDR3 has 17 amino acids. CDR3 loop: CSARDYLGASLYNEQFF. CDR3 DNA, as far as it was read: TGCAGTGCTAGAGATTATTTGGGCGCAAGTCTCTACAATGAG.

With regard to this clone: The read terminates 3 residues ahead of where the CDR3 ends, so the germline J gene completes it. The chain carries TRBV29-1 and TRBJ1-1; a weak D match, TRBD1 (5 bases). Germline values: CDR1 SQVTM, CDR2 ANQGSEA. This CDR3 is built from 12 residues. Deletions cut 7 bases from V and 1 base from J, with 10 bases between. The part of the CDR3 DNA that was read is TGCAGCGGAGGGGTATGGAACACTGAA. The encoded protein is CSGGVWNTE. The complete CDR3 reads CSGGVWNTEAFF.

CDR3 DNA, as far as it was read: TGTGCCAGTACCCTATTACCGGGACAGGGGGCGGAG. Translating it yields CASTLLPGQGAE. The full-length CDR3 reads as CASTLLPGQGAELFF. J is TRBJ2-2 and V is TRBV19; 12 nucleotides align to TRBD1. The read stops 3 residues short of the end of the CDR3; the missing end is completed from the germline J gene. This CDR3 region has 15 residues. CDR1 and CDR2 from the germline V gene are LNHDA and SQIVND (reference sequence). Trimming removed 7 bases from V and 10 bases from J; junction bases left unmatched: 10.

The part of the CDR3 DNA that was read is TGTGCCAGCAACCAGTCCTCTGGAAACACC. It translates to CASNQSSGNT. Given in full, the CDR3 is CASNQSSGNTIYF. V is TRBV6-2 or TRBV6-3 and J is TRBJ1-3; no firm D call. The read ends 3 residues early relative to the CDR3; the germline J gene fills the gap. Germline-derived CDR1 and CDR2 are MNHEY and SVGEGT. V was pared by 7 bases and J by 0 bases, with 7 bases between. This CDR3 is built from 13 residues.

Details on this clone: Sequencing ends 3 residues short of the CDR3 end; the germline J gene provides the rest. The J gene is TRBJ1-2, the V gene TRBV5-1; D unclear. The CDR3 totals 13 residues. Germline V gene lookup returns CDR1 SGHRS and CDR2 YFSETQ. V lost 1 base to trimming and J lost 2 bases, with 6 bases between them. The DNA read from the CDR3 is TGCGCCAGCAGCTTGATCTCCAACTATGGC. Its protein product is CASSLISNYG. The whole CDR3 protein reads CASSLISNYGYTF.

About this clone: The read terminates 3 residues ahead of where the CDR3 ends, so the germline J gene completes it. This chain links TRBV20-1 with TRBJ2-4, with 7 positions matching TRBD2. V lost 5 bases and J lost 6; bases outside the gene matches: 16. Germline V gene data show CDR1 as DFQATT and CDR2 as SNEGSKA (reference sequence). The CDR3 sequence is 16 residues long. Partial CDR3 DNA: TGCAGTGCTTACCTCCCGACAGCGGGGAACCTAAACATT. Amino acid sequence: CSAYLPTAGNLNI. The full CDR3 protein is CSAYLPTAGNLNIQYF.

Of note for this clone: Read coverage stops 3 residues before the CDR3 terminus; the germline J gene supplies the remainder. The chain recombines TRBV20-1 with TRBJ2-6; D is perhaps TRBD1 (5 bases). V dropped 5 bases and J dropped 0 bases, with 8 bases sitting between them. Germline-derived CDR1 and CDR2 are DFQATT and SNEGSKA (reference sequence). This CDR3 spans 14 amino acids. The CDR3 here is CSASRVSGANVLTF. CDR3 bases read: TGCAGTGCTTCCAGGGTCTCTGGGGCCAACGTC.

In regard to this clone: The CDR3 is cut off 3 residues early in the read; its end comes from the germline J gene. V usage is TRBV7-9 and J usage is TRBJ1-3, with 9 bases matching TRBD1. Germline V gene data show CDR1 as SEHNR and CDR2 as FQNEAQ (reference sequence). The trim removed 5 bases at V and 5 bases at J, leaving 4 bases unmatched. The length of the CDR3 is 14 residues. CDR3 bases read: TGTGCCAGCAGCATAGGACAGGGGAGAAACACC. It yields the protein CASSIGQGRNT. The entire CDR3 protein is CASSIGQGRNTIYF.

About this clone itself: The CDR3 goes on 3 residues after the read ends, and that part is filled in from the germline J gene. V and J are TRBV7-3 and TRBJ2-1, with TRBD2 matching over 9 bases. Germline CDR1 and CDR2: SGHTA and FQGTGA. The junction had 8 bases not matched to a gene; V was cut back by 1 base and J by 4 bases. The CDR3 length is 17 residues. The covered CDR3 bases are TGTGCCAGCAGCTTAATAGGCGCGGGAGGGAATTACAATGAG. This codes for CASSLIGAGGNYNE. The CDR3 as a whole reads CASSLIGAGGNYNEQFF.

Remarks on this clone: The read ends 3 residues shy of where the CDR3 ends; the end is completed using the germline J gene. The J gene is TRBJ2-6, the V gene TRBV18; 7 positions match TRBD1. V lost 1 base to trimming and J lost 0 bases; unmatched junction nucleotides: 9. The CDR3 loop spans 19 amino acids. The germline V gene encodes CDR1 KGHSH and CDR2 LQKENI. CDR3 amino acids: CASSPQRDSYASGANVLTF. The sequenced CDR3 bases are TGTGCCAGCTCACCACAAAGGGACAGTTATGCCTCTGGGGCCAACGTC.

A note on this clone: The read stops 3 residues short of the end of the CDR3; the missing end is completed from the germline J gene. The chain is built from TRBV29-1 and TRBJ1-3; D is uncertain. V lost 0 bases and J 2 bases, leaving 14 bases between the germline ends. This CDR3 is 16 amino acids long. CDR1 SQVTM and CDR2 ANQGSEA come from the germline V gene. The CDR3 loop reads CSVEEGRRATGNTIYF. CDR3 DNA, as far as it was read: TGCAGCGTTGAAGAAGGCCGTAGGGCTACTGGAAACACC.

About this clone: The CDR3 extends 3 residues past the end of the read, so its final part is completed from the germline J gene. V usage is TRBV18 and J usage is TRBJ2-1, with D perhaps TRBD1 (5 bases). CDR3 length equals 16 residues. Germline V gene data show CDR1 as KGHSH and CDR2 as LQKENI. Trimming removed 6 bases at V and 4 bases at J, with 19 bases between. CDR3 sequence reads: CASSSRTTSAYNEQFF. Partial CDR3 DNA: TGTGCCAGCTCCTCTCGGACAACATCTGCATACAATGAG.

A remark on this clone: The sequenced fragment ends 3 residues before the CDR3 boundary, so the rest is inferred from the germline J gene. J is TRBJ2-1 and V is TRBV19; TRBD1 is a possible D gene (6 bases). V was trimmed by 9 bases and J by 2 bases, leaving 17 bases between them. Germline V lookup: CDR1 LNHDA, CDR2 SQIVND (reference sequence). The CDR3 covers 15 residues. The sequenced CDR3 bases are TGTGCCAGACCCCAGGACAGCTTGGCCTACAATGAG. Amino acids: CARPQDSLAYNE. The whole CDR3 sequence reads CARPQDSLAYNEQFF.

The CDR3 here is CASSLVGSDTQYF. CDR3 DNA (partial): TGTGCCAGCAGCTTGGTGGGCAGCGATACG. The chain uses TRBV5-5 and TRBJ2-3; D is ambiguous. The CDR3 is cut off 3 residues early in the read; its end comes from the germline J gene. The CDR3 contains 13 residues. CDR1 SGHKS and CDR2 YYEKEE come from the germline V gene (reference sequence). V was clipped by 0 bases and J by 6 bases, with 8 bases between them.

A note on this clone: The read halts 3 residues ahead of the CDR3 end, with the missing end drawn from the germline J gene. J is TRBJ2-7 and V is TRBV10-3; the match to TRBD2 covers 11 bases. The CDR3 length is 16 residues. Germline-derived CDR1 and CDR2 are ENHRY and SYGVKD. Trimming took 0 bases from V and 4 from J; bases not matched to a gene: 5. The sequenced part of the CDR3 DNA is TGTGCCATCAGTGAGTCGCTAGCGGGGGGTTCTTACGAG. Its translation: CAISESLAGGSYE. The full CDR3 sequence reads CAISESLAGGSYEQYF.

As concerns this clone: The read stops 3 residues short of the end of the CDR3; the missing end is completed from the germline J gene. This chain uses TRBV6-4 with TRBJ2-1; D is unclear. The CDR3 is 15 amino acids. V dropped 2 bases and J dropped 1 base, with 9 bases sitting between them. The germline V gene has CDR1 MRHNA and CDR2 SNTAGT. CDR3 residues: CASSDRLGSYNEQFF. The sequenced CDR3 bases are TGTGCCAGCAGTGACAGGCTAGGATCCTACAATGAG.

Note on this clone: The CDR3 goes on 3 residues after the read ends, and that part is filled in from the germline J gene. The V call is TRBV29-1, the J call TRBJ1-4; D not resolved. The CDR3 is 12 residues long. Germline values: CDR1 SQVTM, CDR2 ANQGSEA. Trimming cost V 5 bases and J 0 bases, with 4 bases left between them. The CDR3 region is CSVRATNEKLFF. The sequenced CDR3 bases are TGCAGCGTTCGCGCAACTAATGAAAAA.

Details on this clone: The read stops 3 residues short of the end of the CDR3; the missing end is completed from the germline J gene. The V gene is TRBV2, the J gene TRBJ2-5, with 7 positions matching TRBD2. CDR1 SNHLY and CDR2 FYNNEI come from the germline V gene. This CDR3 spans 12 amino acids. The junction had 3 bases not matched to a gene; V was cut back by 6 bases and J by 5 bases. The CDR3 spells CASSGTKETQYF. CDR3 DNA, as far as it was read: TGTGCCAGCAGCGGGACTAAGGAGACC.

Points on this clone: Coverage ceases 3 residues before the CDR3 finishes, and the germline J gene fills in the end. The J gene is TRBJ1-2, the V gene TRBV20-1; tentatively, D is TRBD1 (5 bases). V was pared by 4 bases and J by 7 bases, with 13 bases between. The germline V gene encodes CDR1 DFQATT and CDR2 SNEGSKA (reference sequence). This CDR3 contains 12 residues. The CDR3 region is CSATQGVFGYTF. The DNA read from the CDR3 is TGCAGTGCTACCCAAGGGGTATTTGGC.

Comments on this clone: The missing CDR3 end, 3 residues past where the read stops, is filled in from the germline J gene. This rearrangement joins TRBV30 to TRBJ1-2, with D perhaps TRBD1 (6 bases). Germline values: CDR1 GTSNPN, CDR2 SVGIG (reference sequence). The V end was cut by 1 base, the J end by 7 bases, with 13 bases between. The CDR3 length is 13 residues. CDR3 loop: CAWSGGQMGGYTF. CDR3 bases read: TGTGCCTGGAGTGGGGGACAAATGGGTGGC.

For this clone: The sequenced fragment ends 3 residues before the CDR3 boundary, so the rest is inferred from the germline J gene. The chain employs TRBV20-1 and TRBJ2-4; D is perhaps TRBD1 (5 bases). Germline lookup yields CDR1 DFQATT and CDR2 SNEGSKA (reference sequence). This CDR3 comprises 13 residues. V lost 5 bases to trimming and J lost 0 bases, with 8 bases between them. The sequenced CDR3 bases are TGCAGTGCTGGGGCACTAGCCAAAAACATT. Translating it yields CSAGALAKNI. The whole CDR3 reads CSAGALAKNIQYF.

With respect to this clone: The read terminates 3 residues before the CDR3 end, so the remaining end is supplied by the germline J gene. This rearrangement joins TRBV11-2 to TRBJ2-3; 7 bases match TRBD2. The CDR3 spans 15 residues. Germline CDR1 and CDR2: SGHAT and FQNNGV. J gave up 1 base and V 6 bases, and 7 bases lay outside the gene matches. The CDR3 here is CASSPRDYRTDTQYF. CDR3 DNA, as far as it was read: TGTGCCAGCAGTCCCCGGGACTACCGCACAGATACG.